This T cell receptor (beta chain) originates from a study of tissue T cells after allogeneic stem cell transplantation. Study-wide points: Few T cell clones were shared across patients, but motif clusters showed tissue-specific shared signatures.

As regards this clone: Antigen unknown.

Generated by immunoSEQ multiplex PCR, the TCRdb table keeps only in-frame clones and is missing some. The sample lists some 6,100 clones, roughly 61% seen once, with more than 13% in the top ten. This receptor was identified in a woman aged 18-55 years with breast cancer. Here the sequenced sample was duodenum tissue, taken at autopsy.

The CDR3 nucleotides read TGTGCCAGCACCATAAGCGGGGGCATCACAGATACGCAGTATTTT. Protein: CASTISGGITDTQYF. The V and J genes are TRBV9 and TRBJ2-3; 8 positions agree with TRBD2. The CDR3 length is 15 residues. The V gene's germline CDR1 is SGDLS and CDR2 YYNGEE. V shed 6 bases, J shed 2 bases, and the junction held 8 bases outside the gene matches.